The 12 T cell receptor beta chains in this list originate from one sample, sequenced in a study of shared clonotypes between healthy human individuals. The protocol was immunoSEQ multiplex PCR, while the TCRdb copy is restricted to in-frame clones and leaves out a portion. The table has 2 million to 2.5 million clones, approximately 96% seen once. The specimen sequenced was naive CD4+ T cells sorted from blood. Subset: CD45RA+ positively selected. The receptor set was obtained from a man aged 18 to 30 in good health.

The chain couples TRBV11-2 to TRBJ2-3, with 8 bases matching TRBD2. The germline V gene encodes CDR1 SGHAT and CDR2 FQNNGV. The junction had 8 bases not matched to a gene; V was cut back by 5 bases and J by 1 base. There are 16 residues in the CDR3. CDR3 in amino acids: CASSPLRGGRTDTQYF. The CDR3 DNA reads TGTGCCAGCAGCCCCCTCCGGGGGGGTCGCACAGATACGCAGTATTTT.

Details on this clone: This specimen includes other DNA sequences encoding the same CDR3. The rearrangement uses TRBV28 and TRBJ2-7; D might be TRBD2 (6 bases). V lost 3 bases, J lost 0 bases, and 9 bases lay in between. The CDR3 totals 14 residues. Germline V gene data show CDR1 as MDHEN and CDR2 as SYDVKM. Here the CDR3 DNA reads TGTGCCAGCAGTTTTGGGGGGAGCTCCTACGAGCAGTACTTC. Translating gives CASSFGGSSYEQYF.

With respect to this clone: Other nucleotide sequences in the sample specify the same CDR3. The chain uses TRBV5-4 and TRBJ2-6; D is uncertain. In germline, CDR1 is SGHNT, CDR2 YYREEE (reference sequence). V was clipped by 2 bases and J by 0 bases, with 6 bases between them. The CDR3 covers 15 residues. The DNA for the CDR3 is TGTGCCAGCAGCTTAGGGTACTCTGGGGCCAACGTCCTGACTTTC. Translating gives CASSLGYSGANVLTF.

As concerns this clone: The sample holds other DNA sequences that translate to the same CDR3. V gene TRBV5-4 combines with J gene TRBJ1-3, with a tentative D call TRBD1 (6 bases). The CDR3 extends over 14 amino acids. V lost 0 bases to trimming and J lost 2 bases, with 6 bases between them. Germline loops: CDR1 SGHNT, CDR2 YYREEE (reference sequence). DNA for the CDR3: TGTGCCAGCAGCTTGGGGACAGCTGGAAACACCATATATTTT. Translating gives CASSLGTAGNTIYF. The full variable domain, in which reference TRBV5-4 and TRBJ1-3 provide the parts outside the CDR3, is ETGVTQSPTHLIKTRGQQVTLRCSSQSGHNTVSWYQQALGQGPQFIFQYYREEENGRGNFPPRFSGLQFPNYSSELNVNALELDDSALYLCASSLGTAGNTIYFGEGSWLTVV.

This chain uses TRBV5-1 with TRBJ1-1, with D possibly matching TRBD1 (5 bases). Deletions cut 0 bases from V and 10 bases from J, with 22 bases between. Germline V gene sequence: CDR1 SGHRS, CDR2 YFSETQ. This CDR3 comprises 16 residues. The CDR3 is CASSLAGGDGSEGAFF. CDR3 bases: TGCGCCAGCAGCTTGGCCGGTGGGGACGGATCGGAGGGAGCTTTCTTT.

This clone turned up a few times. The chain couples TRBV20-1 to TRBJ2-1; the D gene is possibly TRBD1 (5 bases). The germline V and J ends were trimmed by 5 bases and 5 bases, with 7 bases remaining between them. Germline V gene data show CDR1 as DFQATT and CDR2 as SNEGSKA (reference sequence). The CDR3 runs to 11 residues. The CDR3 region has the DNA TGCAGTGCTCTCAGGGACAATGAGCAGTTCTTC. Amino acid sequence: CSALRDNEQFF.

Worth noting for this clone: The sample has other DNA sequences that encode this CDR3 too. This chain uses TRBV9 with TRBJ2-7; D gene uncertain. Germline V gene data show CDR1 as SGDLS and CDR2 as YYNGEE. There are 15 residues in the CDR3. V shed 0 bases and J shed 1 base, with 11 bases lying between them. CDR3 sequence reads: CASSVAPTESYEQYF. DNA for the CDR3: TGTGCCAGCAGCGTAGCACCGACGGAATCCTACGAGCAGTACTTC.

The genes are TRBV5-4 and TRBJ2-6, with no clear D. V was clipped by 6 bases and J by 0 bases, with 7 bases between them. Germline CDR1 SGHNT, CDR2 YYREEE (reference sequence). This CDR3 has 14 residues. CDR3 sequence (DNA): TGTGCCAGCAAATCGGCCTCTGGGGCCAACGTCCTGACTTTC. It encodes CASKSASGANVLTF.

The chain employs TRBV9 and TRBJ2-1, with D possibly matching TRBD2 (5 bases). The V and J ends lost 1 base and 8 bases respectively, with 16 bases between them. The germline CDR1 and CDR2 sequences are SGDLS and YYNGEE. The CDR3 loop spans 15 amino acids. The CDR3 loop is CASSVILGAKDEQFF. The CDR3 DNA is TGTGCCAGCAGCGTAATCCTGGGAGCTAAGGATGAGCAGTTCTTC.

This chain links TRBV19 with TRBJ1-1; TRBD1 might be the D (5 bases). CDR1 and CDR2 (germline): LNHDA, SQIVND (reference sequence). The CDR3 extends over 12 amino acids. Trimming removed 5 bases at V and 10 bases at J, with 14 bases between. CDR3 DNA: TGTGCCAGTAGTTCCGGGACGTCGGGAGCTTTCTTT. This codes for CASSSGTSGAFF.

The V and J genes are TRBV5-6 and TRBJ2-3; the D is unclear. Between the trimmed V and J ends, which lost 4 bases and 0 bases, there was a span of 15 bases. Per germline, CDR1 SGHDT and CDR2 YYEEEE. The CDR3 length is 16 residues. The CDR3 nucleotides are TGTGCCAGCAGCGGTGGGTCCTCCTGGAGCACAGATACGCAGTATTTT. Translating gives CASSGGSSWSTDTQYF.

V gene TRBV19 combines with J gene TRBJ1-1; 8 bases fit TRBD1. This CDR3 region has 13 residues. In germline, CDR1 is LNHDA, CDR2 SQIVND (reference sequence). V lost 6 bases, J lost 4 bases, and 4 bases stayed unmatched. Here the CDR3 reads CASSRTGSTEAFF. The CDR3 DNA reads TGTGCCAGTAGCCGGACAGGGAGCACTGAAGCTTTCTTT.